This T cell receptor (beta chain) derives from a study of cytomegalovirus exposure and HLA in healthy donors. The length of the CDR3 is 15 residues. V lost 1 base and J lost 4, with 13 bases in between. From germline, CDR1 is LGHNA and CDR2 YNFKEQ. The PCR contained 60 Vbeta and 13 Jbeta primers. Libraries were prepared by immunoSEQ multiplex PCR; TCRdb keeps only in-frame clonotypes and omits some of them. Here the sample spans 100,000 or so clones, around 86% being singletons. Study results and caveats: Indistinguishable V segments such as TRBV6-2 and TRBV6-3 were excluded.

On this clone: The antigen remains undetermined.

This receptor was identified in a man aged 30 to 39 in good health and CMV-seropositive. Sequenced: PBMCs. The chain carries TRBV4-2 and TRBJ1-1; a weak D match, TRBD1 (6 bases). CDR3 sequence (DNA): TGTGCCAGCAGCCAAGGTACAGGGTCGGGCACTGAAGCTTTCTTT. Translation gives CASSQGTGSGTEAFF.